These T cell receptor beta chains were read from a single sample in a study of CD8 T cells in ankylosing spondylitis. TCRdb used MiXCR to reprocess the 5' RACE reads, holding one entry per CDR3 protein. This sample has 290,000 or so distinct CDR3 sequences, with around 21% found just once. The material sequenced was blood, either unsorted or a sorted T cell fraction (not recorded which). The receptors here all came from a female donor with ankylosing spondylitis or in good health (not recorded which). Each CDR3 is given with its conserved first and last residue. D genes are given only for firm matches. Size values are once, few and many counts, or a class for expanded clones, and some rows have none.

abundance	v_gene	d_gene	j_gene	CDR3aa	CDR3nt
.	TRBV25-1	TRBD2	TRBJ2-7	CASSGMGGFEQYF	TGTGCCAGCAGTGGGATGGGGGGGTTCGAGCAGTACTTC
few	TRBV20-1	.	TRBJ2-7	CSAQASTDPHEQYF	TGCAGTGCTCAAGCCTCGACGGACCCACACGAGCAGTACTTC
few	TRBV28	TRBD1	TRBJ2-6	CASSLGFPPGGRSGANVLTF	TGTGCCAGCAGTTTAGGATTCCCCCCAGGGGGCCGCTCTGGGGCCAACGTCCTGACTTTC
.	TRBV3-1	TRBD2	TRBJ2-7	CASSSLAGGFYEQYF	TGTGCCAGCAGTTCGTTAGCGGGAGGTTTCTACGAGCAGTACTTC
.	TRBV24-1	.	TRBJ2-2	CATPRGGGNTGELFF	TGTGCCACCCCCCGAGGCGGAGGGAACACCGGGGAGCTGTTTTTT
many	TRBV20-1	TRBD2	TRBJ2-3	CSGEAGGTDTQYF	TGCAGTGGGGAGGCGGGAGGCACAGATACGCAGTATTTT
.	TRBV20-1	.	TRBJ1-1	CSASTPLNTEAFF	TGCAGTGCTAGCACGCCGCTGAACACTGAAGCTTTCTTT
.	TRBV6-2/TRBV6-3	.	TRBJ2-5	CANPGRMETQYF	TGTGCCAACCCCGGGAGAATGGAGACCCAGTACTTC
few	TRBV3-1	.	TRBJ2-2	CASSQDWVSGELFF	TGTGCCAGCAGCCAAGATTGGGTTTCCGGGGAGCTGTTTTTT
.	TRBV7-9	.	TRBJ2-3	CASSVRDPSTDTQYF	TGTGCCAGCAGCGTCCGGGACCCTAGCACAGATACGCAGTATTTT
.	TRBV30	.	TRBJ2-5	CACSNRETQYF	TGTGCCTGCTCCAATCGGGAGACCCAGTACTTC
.	TRBV12-3/TRBV12-4	.	TRBJ2-1	CASSVRVYNEQFF	TGTGCCAGCAGTGTTAGGGTGTACAATGAGCAGTTCTTC
.	TRBV29-1	TRBD2	TRBJ2-7	CSVERWEGLPYEQYF	TGCAGCGTTGAAAGGTGGGAGGGCTTGCCCTACGAGCAGTACTTC
.	TRBV28	.	TRBJ2-1	CASSSQRGSVSEQFF	TGTGCCAGCAGTTCCCAACGGGGTTCCGTCAGTGAGCAGTTCTTC
once	TRBV15	.	TRBJ2-7	CATSRERWTYEQYF	TGTGCCACCAGCAGAGAACGGTGGACTTACGAGCAGTACTTC
few	TRBV20-1	.	TRBJ2-7	CSAPRPGAYEQYF	TGCAGTGCCCCTCGGCCAGGGGCGTACGAGCAGTACTTC
.	TRBV30	.	TRBJ1-2	CAWTQGPYGYTF	TGTGCCTGGACGCAGGGCCCCTATGGCTACACCTTC
many	TRBV6-1	TRBD2	TRBJ2-1	CASSHGTSGAYNEQFF	TGTGCCAGCAGCCACGGGACTAGCGGGGCTTACAATGAGCAGTTCTTC
few	TRBV29-1	TRBD2	TRBJ2-7	CSVAGTSGDEQYF	TGCAGCGTTGCCGGGACTAGCGGAGACGAGCAGTACTTC
.	TRBV7-2	.	TRBJ2-1	CASSQEGLREQFF	TGTGCCAGCAGCCAGGAGGGTTTAAGGGAGCAGTTCTTC
.	TRBV19	.	TRBJ2-7	CASSRKSGTLYEQYF	TGTGCCAGTAGTCGCAAATCTGGGACCCTTTACGAGCAGTACTTC
many	TRBV24-1	.	TRBJ1-5	CATRGGGEDQPQHF	TGTGCCACCCGCGGCGGCGGGGAAGATCAGCCCCAGCATTTT
.	TRBV2	.	TRBJ2-5	CASSRQGRGSQYF	TGTGCCAGCAGTCGACAGGGCCGGGGGTCCCAGTACTTC
.	TRBV28	.	TRBJ1-2	CATWANYGYTF	TGTGCCACCTGGGCCAACTATGGCTACACCTTC
.	TRBV7-2	.	TRBJ2-1	CASSLYLKNEQFF	TGTGCCAGCAGCTTATACCTCAAAAATGAGCAGTTCTTC
few	TRBV5-1	.	TRBJ2-1	CASSLPPGQLGRIYNEQFF	TGCGCCAGCAGCTTACCACCTGGGCAATTGGGGCGGATTTACAATGAGCAGTTCTTC
few	TRBV29-1	TRBD2	TRBJ2-1	CSAGRANNEQFF	TGCAGCGCCGGGAGGGCAAACAATGAGCAGTTCTTC
many	TRBV20-1	TRBD2	TRBJ2-5	CSAQGGLAGAQETQYF	TGCAGTGCCCAGGGAGGACTAGCGGGGGCACAAGAGACCCAGTACTTC
.	TRBV6-2/TRBV6-3	.	TRBJ2-3	CASSYSAARTDTQYF	TGTGCCAGCAGTTACTCGGCGGCCAGGACAGATACGCAGTATTTT
few	TRBV15	.	TRBJ2-1	CATRGGSSYNEQFF	TGTGCCACCAGGGGCGGTAGCTCCTACAATGAGCAGTTCTTC
few	TRBV29-1	.	TRBJ1-4	CSVLGGAGEKLFF	TGCAGCGTTCTGGGGGGCGCAGGGGAAAAACTGTTTTTT
.	TRBV6-5	.	TRBJ1-3	CASSYSLSSGNTIYF	TGTGCCAGCAGTTACAGTCTGAGCTCTGGAAACACCATATATTTT
.	TRBV7-9	.	TRBJ2-5	CASSSGWETQYF	TGTGCCAGCAGCTCGGGGTGGGAGACCCAGTACTTC
once	TRBV6-5	.	TRBJ1-2	CATRRPNYGYTF	TGTGCCACCCGACGCCCAAACTATGGCTACACCTTC
once	TRBV6-5	.	TRBJ1-2	CASSFGADSYGYTF	TGTGCCAGCAGTTTCGGTGCGGACAGCTATGGCTACACCTTC
.	TRBV6-1	TRBD1	TRBJ1-5	CASIRGTGGQPQHF	TGTGCCAGCATTCGGGGGACAGGGGGGCAGCCCCAGCATTTT
.	TRBV20-1	TRBD2	TRBJ2-1	CSATERGSYNEQFF	TGCAGTGCTACCGAGCGGGGCTCCTACAATGAGCAGTTCTTC
few	TRBV5-1	.	TRBJ2-1	CASSWGGRTTGYNEQFF	TGCGCCAGCAGCTGGGGTGGGCGGACTACGGGTTACAATGAGCAGTTCTTC
few	TRBV7-9	.	TRBJ2-1	CASSSSQYNEQFF	TGTGCCAGCAGCTCCTCGCAGTACAATGAGCAGTTCTTC
.	TRBV12-5	.	TRBJ1-1	CASGLVLGRGVESNTEAFF	TGTGCTAGTGGTTTGGTACTGGGTAGGGGGGTCGAGTCGAACACTGAAGCTTTCTTT
many	TRBV29-1	.	TRBJ1-3	CSVEAGNTIYF	TGCAGCGTTGAAGCTGGAAACACCATATATTTT
.	TRBV10-3	.	TRBJ2-7	CAISESRKTYEQYF	TGTGCCATCAGTGAGTCTCGTAAAACCTACGAGCAGTACTTC
few	TRBV24-1	TRBD2	TRBJ2-3	CATSDRTSGVTDTQYF	TGTGCCACCAGTGATCGGACTAGCGGGGTGACAGATACGCAGTATTTT
few	TRBV20-1	TRBD2	TRBJ2-1	CSARGSGTSGRGPSEQFF	TGCAGTGCTAGAGGGTCAGGGACTAGCGGGAGGGGCCCAAGTGAGCAGTTCTTC
few	TRBV7-8	.	TRBJ2-7	CASSLGRGETGDF	TGTGCCAGCAGCTTAGGGAGGGGGGAGACAGGAGACTTC
.	TRBV2	TRBD2	TRBJ2-1	CASGTSGSYEQFF	TGTGCCAGCGGGACTAGCGGGAGTTATGAGCAGTTCTTC
many	TRBV25-1	TRBD2	TRBJ2-1	CASRTPGLAGDYEQFF	TGTGCCAGCAGGACCCCGGGACTAGCGGGAGACTATGAGCAGTTCTTC
.	TRBV12-3/TRBV12-4	TRBD1	TRBJ2-2	CASSWGRGPYGELFF	TGTGCCAGCAGTTGGGGCAGGGGGCCGTACGGGGAGCTGTTTTTT
many	TRBV28	.	TRBJ1-6	CASSWDLSFPLHF	TGTGCCAGCAGTTGGGACCTTTCTTTCCCCCTCCACTTT
few	TRBV12-3/TRBV12-4	.	TRBJ1-6	CASSYGSYNSPLHF	TGTGCCAGCAGTTACGGCTCCTATAATTCACCCCTCCACTTT
.	TRBV10-3	.	TRBJ2-1	CAIRDFPLGDEQFF	TGTGCCATCAGGGACTTCCCTCTGGGGGATGAGCAGTTCTTC
few	TRBV20-1	.	TRBJ2-5	CSARDDLGRRETQYF	TGCAGTGCTAGAGATGACCTTGGCCGACGAGAGACCCAGTACTTC
many	TRBV29-1	TRBD2	TRBJ2-1	CSVRAAGKDNEQFF	TGCAGCGTTCGCGCAGCGGGAAAGGACAATGAGCAGTTCTTC
few	TRBV7-6	TRBD2	TRBJ2-1	CASSAPGLAGGYNEQFF	TGTGCCAGCAGCGCCCCGGGACTAGCGGGAGGCTACAATGAGCAGTTCTTC
many	TRBV29-1	TRBD1	TRBJ2-7	CSVSGQGKYEQYF	TGCAGCGTTTCTGGACAGGGGAAATACGAGCAGTACTTC
few	TRBV20-1	TRBD2	TRBJ2-3	CSARTSGRAADTQYF	TGCAGTGCCAGGACTAGCGGGAGGGCGGCAGATACGCAGTATTTT
few	TRBV2	.	TRBJ2-7	CASQVWQEQYF	TGTGCCAGCCAGGTTTGGCAGGAGCAGTACTTC
few	TRBV23-1	.	TRBJ2-1	CASSPQSHEQFF	TGCGCCAGCAGTCCCCAAAGCCATGAGCAGTTCTTC
few	TRBV24-1	.	TRBJ2-1	CATSEGEAYNEQFF	TGTGCCACCAGTGAAGGGGAGGCCTACAATGAGCAGTTCTTC
few	TRBV6-5	TRBD1	TRBJ1-6	CASSSKTGFYNSPLHF	TGTGCCAGCAGTTCTAAGACAGGGTTCTATAATTCACCCCTCCACTTT